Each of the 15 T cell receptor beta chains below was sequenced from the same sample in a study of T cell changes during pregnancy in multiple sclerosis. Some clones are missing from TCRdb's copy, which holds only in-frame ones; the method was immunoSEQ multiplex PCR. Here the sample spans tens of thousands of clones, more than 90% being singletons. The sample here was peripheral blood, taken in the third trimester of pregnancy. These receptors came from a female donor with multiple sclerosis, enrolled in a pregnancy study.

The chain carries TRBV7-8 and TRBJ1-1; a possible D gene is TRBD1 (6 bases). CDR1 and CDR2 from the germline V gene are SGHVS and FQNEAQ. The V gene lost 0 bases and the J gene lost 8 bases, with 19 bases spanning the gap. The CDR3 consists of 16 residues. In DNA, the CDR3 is TGTGCCAGCAGCTTAGCGCTTGGCAGGGGAGCGTCGGAAGCTTTCTTT. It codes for CASSLALGRGASEAFF.

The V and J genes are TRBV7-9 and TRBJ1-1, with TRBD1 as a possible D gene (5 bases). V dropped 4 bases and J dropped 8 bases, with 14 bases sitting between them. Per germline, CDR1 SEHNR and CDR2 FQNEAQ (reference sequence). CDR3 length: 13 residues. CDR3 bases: TGTGCCAGCAGCTGGGGGGGGTCTGCCGAAGCTTTCTTT. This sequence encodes CASSWGGSAEAFF.

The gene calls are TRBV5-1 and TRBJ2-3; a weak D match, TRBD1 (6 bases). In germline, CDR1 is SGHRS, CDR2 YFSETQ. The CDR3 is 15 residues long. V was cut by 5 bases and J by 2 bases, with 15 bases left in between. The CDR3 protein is CASRIQGSITDTQYF. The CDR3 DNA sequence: TGCGCCAGCAGAATACAGGGATCCATCACAGATACGCAGTATTTT.

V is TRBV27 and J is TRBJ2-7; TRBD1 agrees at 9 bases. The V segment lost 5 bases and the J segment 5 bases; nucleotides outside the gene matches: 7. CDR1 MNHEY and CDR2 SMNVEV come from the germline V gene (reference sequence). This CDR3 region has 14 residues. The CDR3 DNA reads TGTGCCAGCAGTGACAGGGGGGACAGGGACGAGCAGTACTTC. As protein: CASSDRGDRDEQYF.

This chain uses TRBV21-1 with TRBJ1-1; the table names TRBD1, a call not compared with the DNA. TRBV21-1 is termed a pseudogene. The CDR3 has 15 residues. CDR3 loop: CASSPRQRPSTEAFF. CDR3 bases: TGTGCCAGCAGCCCACGACAGCGTCCCTCCACTGAAGCTTTCTTT.

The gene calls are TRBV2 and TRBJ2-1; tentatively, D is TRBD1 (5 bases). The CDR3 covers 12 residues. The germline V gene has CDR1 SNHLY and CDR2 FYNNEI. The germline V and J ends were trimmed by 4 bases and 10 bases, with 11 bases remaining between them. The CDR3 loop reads CASSGGAVEQFF. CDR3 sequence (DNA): TGTGCCAGCAGTGGTGGGGCAGTGGAGCAGTTCTTC.

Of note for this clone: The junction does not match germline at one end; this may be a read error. CDR3 sequence: CASSLEWLAGGPIF. CDR3 bases: TGTGCCAGCAGCTTAGAATGGCTAGCGGGAGGGCCTATCTTC. V gene TRBV7-2 combines with J gene TRBJ2-1; 12 positions match TRBD2. This CDR3 comprises 14 residues. Germline CDR1 SGHTA, CDR2 FQGNSA.

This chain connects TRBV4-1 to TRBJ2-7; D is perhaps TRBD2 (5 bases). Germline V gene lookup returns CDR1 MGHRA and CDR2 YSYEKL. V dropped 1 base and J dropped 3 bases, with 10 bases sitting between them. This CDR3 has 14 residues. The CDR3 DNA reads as TGCGCCAGCAGCCAAGTTAAAACTAGCTACGAGCAGTACTTC. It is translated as CASSQVKTSYEQYF.

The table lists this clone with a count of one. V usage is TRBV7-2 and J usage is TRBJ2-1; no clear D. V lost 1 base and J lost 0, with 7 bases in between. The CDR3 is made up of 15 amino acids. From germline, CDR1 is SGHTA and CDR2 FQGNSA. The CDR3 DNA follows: TGTGCCAGCAGCTTAGGGCAGGCCTCCTACAATGAGCAGTTCTTC. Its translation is CASSLGQASYNEQFF. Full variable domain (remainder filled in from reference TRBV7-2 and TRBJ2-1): GAGVSQSPSNKVTEKGKDVELRCDPISGHTALYWYRQSLGQGLEFLIYFQGNSAPDKSGLPSDRFSAERTGGSVSTLTIQRTQQEDSAVYLCASSLGQASYNEQFFGPGTRLTVL.

The CDR3, as DNA: TGTGCCAGCAGCCCAACCAGGGCTGAAGCTTTCTTT. Amino acids: CASSPTRAEAFF. The chain recombines TRBV5-6 with TRBJ1-1; TRBD1 is a possible D gene (5 bases). This CDR3 comprises 12 residues. V lost 4 bases and J lost 6, with 10 bases in between. Germline V gene lookup returns CDR1 SGHDT and CDR2 YYEEEE. The full variable domain, with the rest looked up from reference TRBV5-6 and TRBJ1-1, is DAGVTQSPTHLIKTRGQQVTLRCSPKSGHDTVSWYQQALGQGPQFIFQYYEEEERQRGNFPDRFSGHQFPNYSSELNVNALLLGDSALYLCASSPTRAEAFFGQGTRLTVV.

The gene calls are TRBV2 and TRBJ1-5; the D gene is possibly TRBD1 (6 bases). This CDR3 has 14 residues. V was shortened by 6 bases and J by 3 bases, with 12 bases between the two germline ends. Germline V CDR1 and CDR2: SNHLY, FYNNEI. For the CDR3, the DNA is TGTGCCAGCAGGGAGAACAGGGACAATCAGCCCCAGCATTTT. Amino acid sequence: CASRENRDNQPQHF.

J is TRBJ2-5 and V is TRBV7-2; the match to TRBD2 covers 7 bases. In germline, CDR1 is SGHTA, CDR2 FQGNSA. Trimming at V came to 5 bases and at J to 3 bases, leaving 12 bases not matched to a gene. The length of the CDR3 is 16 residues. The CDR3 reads CASSLPAGAMEETQYF. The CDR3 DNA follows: TGTGCCAGCAGCCTACCTGCGGGAGCGATGGAAGAGACCCAGTACTTC.

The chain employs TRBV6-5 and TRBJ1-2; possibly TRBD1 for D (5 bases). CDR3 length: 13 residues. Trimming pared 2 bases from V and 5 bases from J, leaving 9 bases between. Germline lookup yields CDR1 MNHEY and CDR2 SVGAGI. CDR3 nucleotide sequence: TGTGCCAGCAGTTACCTTGGGGGGTATGGCTACACCTTC. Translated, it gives CASSYLGGYGYTF.

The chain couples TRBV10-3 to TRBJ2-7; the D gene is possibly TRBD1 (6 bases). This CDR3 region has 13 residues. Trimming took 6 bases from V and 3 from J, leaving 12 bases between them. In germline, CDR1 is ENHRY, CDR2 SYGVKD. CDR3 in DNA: TGTGCCATCAGGGGGGCAGGAAACTACGAGCAGTACTTC. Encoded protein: CAIRGAGNYEQYF.

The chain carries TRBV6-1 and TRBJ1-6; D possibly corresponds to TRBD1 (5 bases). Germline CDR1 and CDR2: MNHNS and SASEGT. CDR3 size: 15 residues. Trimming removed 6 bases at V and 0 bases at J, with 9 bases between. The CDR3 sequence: CASSTGRSYNSPLHF. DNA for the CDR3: TGTGCCAGCAGCACAGGCCGCTCCTATAATTCACCCCTCCACTTT.